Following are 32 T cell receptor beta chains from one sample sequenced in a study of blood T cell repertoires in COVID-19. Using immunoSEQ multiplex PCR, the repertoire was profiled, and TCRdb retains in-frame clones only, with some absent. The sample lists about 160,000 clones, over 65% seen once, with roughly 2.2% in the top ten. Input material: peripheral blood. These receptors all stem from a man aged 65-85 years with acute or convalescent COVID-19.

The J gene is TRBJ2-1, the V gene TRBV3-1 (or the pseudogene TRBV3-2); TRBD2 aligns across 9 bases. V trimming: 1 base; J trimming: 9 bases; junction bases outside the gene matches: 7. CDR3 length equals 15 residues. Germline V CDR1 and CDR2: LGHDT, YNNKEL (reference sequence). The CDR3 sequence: CASSQGAGGVGEQFF. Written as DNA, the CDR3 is TGTGCCAGCAGCCAAGGAGCGGGAGGCGTGGGTGAGCAGTTCTTC.

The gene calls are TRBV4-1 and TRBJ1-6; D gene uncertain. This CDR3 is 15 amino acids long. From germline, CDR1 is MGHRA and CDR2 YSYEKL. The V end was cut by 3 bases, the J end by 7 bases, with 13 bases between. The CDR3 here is CASSHPTIKNSPLHF. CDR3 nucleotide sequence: TGCGCCAGCAGCCACCCTACCATTAAGAATTCACCCCTCCACTTT.

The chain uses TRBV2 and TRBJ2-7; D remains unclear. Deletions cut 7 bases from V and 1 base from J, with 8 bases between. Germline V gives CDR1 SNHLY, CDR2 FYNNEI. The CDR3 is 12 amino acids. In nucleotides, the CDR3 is TGTGCCAGCACCGACAATTCCTACGAGCAGTACTTC. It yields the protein CASTDNSYEQYF.

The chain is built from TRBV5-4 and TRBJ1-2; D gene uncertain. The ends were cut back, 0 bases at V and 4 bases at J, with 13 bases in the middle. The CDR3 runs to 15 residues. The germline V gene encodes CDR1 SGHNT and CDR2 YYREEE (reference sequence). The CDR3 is CASSLAGSGSYGYTF. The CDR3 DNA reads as TGTGCCAGCAGCTTGGCCGGCAGCGGGAGCTATGGCTACACCTTC.

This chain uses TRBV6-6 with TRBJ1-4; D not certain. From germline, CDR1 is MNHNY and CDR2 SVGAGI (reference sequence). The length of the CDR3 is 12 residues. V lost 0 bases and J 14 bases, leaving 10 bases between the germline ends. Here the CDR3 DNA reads TGTGCCAGCAGTTACTCGAGCCGGGATCTGTTTTTT. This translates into CASSYSSRDLFF.

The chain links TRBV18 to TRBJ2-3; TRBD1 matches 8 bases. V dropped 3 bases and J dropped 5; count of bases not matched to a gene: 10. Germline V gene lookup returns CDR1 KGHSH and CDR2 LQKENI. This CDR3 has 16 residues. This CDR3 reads CASSPQTGVGGDTQYF. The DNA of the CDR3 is TGTGCCAGCTCACCCCAGACAGGGGTTGGTGGAGATACGCAGTATTTT.

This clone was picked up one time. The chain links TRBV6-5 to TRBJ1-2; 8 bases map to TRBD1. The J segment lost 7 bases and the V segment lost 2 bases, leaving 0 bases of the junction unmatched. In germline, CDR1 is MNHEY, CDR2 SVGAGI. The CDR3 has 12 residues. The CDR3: CASSYGQGGYTF. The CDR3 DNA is TGTGCCAGCAGTTACGGACAGGGTGGCTACACCTTC.

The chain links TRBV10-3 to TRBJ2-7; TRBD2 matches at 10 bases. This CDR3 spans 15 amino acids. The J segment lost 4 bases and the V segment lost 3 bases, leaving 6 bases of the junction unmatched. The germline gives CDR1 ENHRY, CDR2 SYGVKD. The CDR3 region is CAISEVTSGIYEQYF. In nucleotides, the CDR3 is TGTGCCATCAGTGAAGTAACTAGCGGGATTTACGAGCAGTACTTC.

CDR3 loop: CASSLRDLRTDTQYF. CDR3 nucleotides: TGTGCCAGCAGCCTCCGGGACTTACGCACAGATACGCAGTATTTT. The chain combines TRBV3-1 (or the pseudogene TRBV3-2) with TRBJ2-3; TRBD2 is a possible D gene (6 bases). Germline CDR1 reads LGHDT; CDR2 reads YNNKEL (reference sequence). The CDR3 totals 15 residues. V lost 4 bases and J 1 base, leaving 12 bases between the germline ends.

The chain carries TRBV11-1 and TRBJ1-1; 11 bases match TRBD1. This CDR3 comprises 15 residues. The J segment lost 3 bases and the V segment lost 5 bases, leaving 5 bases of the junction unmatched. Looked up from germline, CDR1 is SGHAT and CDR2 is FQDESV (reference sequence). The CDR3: CASSTRTGGYTEAFF. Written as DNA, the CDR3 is TGTGCCAGCAGCACTAGGACAGGGGGCTACACTGAAGCTTTCTTT.

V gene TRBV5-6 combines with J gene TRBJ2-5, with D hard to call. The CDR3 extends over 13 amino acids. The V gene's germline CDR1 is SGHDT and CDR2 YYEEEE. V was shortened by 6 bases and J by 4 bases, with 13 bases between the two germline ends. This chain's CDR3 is CASTPVGGETQYF. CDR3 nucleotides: TGTGCCAGCACCCCCGTAGGCGGAGAGACCCAGTACTTC.

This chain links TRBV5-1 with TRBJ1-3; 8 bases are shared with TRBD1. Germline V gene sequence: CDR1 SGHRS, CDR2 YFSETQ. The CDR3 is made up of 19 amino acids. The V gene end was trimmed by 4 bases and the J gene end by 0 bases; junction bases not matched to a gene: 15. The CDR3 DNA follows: TGCGCCAGCAGCGCAGGAAAGGACAGGGCTCCTTCCTCTGGAAACACCATATATTTT. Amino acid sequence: CASSAGKDRAPSSGNTIYF.

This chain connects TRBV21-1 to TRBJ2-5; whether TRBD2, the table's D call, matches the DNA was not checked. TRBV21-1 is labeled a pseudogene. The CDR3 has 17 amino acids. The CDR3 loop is CASSKGERGGLGETQYF. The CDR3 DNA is TGTGCCAGCAGCAAGGGTGAGCGGGGGGGCCTAGGAGAGACCCAGTACTTC.

CDR3 amino acids: CASSPALAAYNEQFF. CDR3 bases: TGTGCCAGCAGCCCGGCACTAGCGGCCTACAATGAGCAGTTCTTC. The chain has TRBV7-3 and TRBJ2-1; TRBD2 aligns across 8 bases. This CDR3 spans 15 amino acids. V was pared by 5 bases and J by 2 bases, with 5 bases of the junction left unmatched. Per the germline V gene, CDR1 is SGHTA and CDR2 is FQGTGA.

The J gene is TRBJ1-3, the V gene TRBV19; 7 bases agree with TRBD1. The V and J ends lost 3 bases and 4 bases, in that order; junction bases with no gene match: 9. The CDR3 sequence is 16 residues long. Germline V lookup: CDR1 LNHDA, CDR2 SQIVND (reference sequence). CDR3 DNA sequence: TGTGCCAGTAGTATGGACAGGTCCCACCTGGGAAACACCATATATTTT. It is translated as CASSMDRSHLGNTIYF.

As DNA, the CDR3 is TGCGCCAGCCGCTTAGACAGGGACCCCTGGAATGAGCAGTTCTTC. It translates to CASRLDRDPWNEQFF. V usage is TRBV10-2 and J usage is TRBJ2-1; 7 bases line up with TRBD1. V shed 8 bases, J shed 7 bases, and the junction held 14 bases outside the gene matches. The CDR3 loop spans 15 amino acids. CDR1 WSHSY and CDR2 SAAADI come from the germline V gene.

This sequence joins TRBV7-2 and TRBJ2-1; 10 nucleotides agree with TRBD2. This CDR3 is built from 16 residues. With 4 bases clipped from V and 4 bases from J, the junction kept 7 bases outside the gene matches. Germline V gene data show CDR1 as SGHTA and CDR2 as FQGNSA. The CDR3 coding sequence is TGTGCCAGCAGCTCCACAGCGGGAGGGGCGTACAATGAGCAGTTCTTC. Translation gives CASSSTAGGAYNEQFF.

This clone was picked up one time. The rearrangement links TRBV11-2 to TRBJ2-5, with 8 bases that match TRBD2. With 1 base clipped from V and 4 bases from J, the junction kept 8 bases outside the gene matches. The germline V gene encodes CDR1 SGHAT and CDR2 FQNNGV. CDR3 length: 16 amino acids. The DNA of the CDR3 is TGTGCCAGCAGCTTAGGGGCCAGCGGGAGAAGAGAGACCCAGTACTTC. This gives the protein CASSLGASGRRETQYF.

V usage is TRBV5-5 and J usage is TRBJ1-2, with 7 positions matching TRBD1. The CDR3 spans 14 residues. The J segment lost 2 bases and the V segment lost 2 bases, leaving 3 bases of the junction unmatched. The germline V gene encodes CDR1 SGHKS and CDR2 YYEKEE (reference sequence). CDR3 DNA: TGTGCCAGCAGCTTCGGGACAGACAACTATGGCTACACCTTC. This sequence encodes CASSFGTDNYGYTF.

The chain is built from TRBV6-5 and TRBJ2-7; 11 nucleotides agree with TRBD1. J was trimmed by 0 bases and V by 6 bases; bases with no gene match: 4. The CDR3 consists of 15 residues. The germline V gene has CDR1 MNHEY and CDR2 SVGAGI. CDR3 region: CASRTGTGGSYEQYF. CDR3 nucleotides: TGTGCCAGCAGGACCGGGACAGGGGGCTCCTACGAGCAGTACTTC.

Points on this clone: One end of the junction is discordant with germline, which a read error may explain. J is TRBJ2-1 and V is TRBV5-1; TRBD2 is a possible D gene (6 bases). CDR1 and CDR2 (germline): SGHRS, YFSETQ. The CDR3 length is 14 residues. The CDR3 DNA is TGCGCCAGCAGTTTGGGCGGGGCCACGTATGAGCAGTTCTTC. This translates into CASSLGGATYEQFF.

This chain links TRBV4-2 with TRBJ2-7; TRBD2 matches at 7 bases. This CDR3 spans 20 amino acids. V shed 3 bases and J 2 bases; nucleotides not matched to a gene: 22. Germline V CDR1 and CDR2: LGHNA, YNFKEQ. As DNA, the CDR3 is TGTGCCAGCAGCCAGCAAACGGGGGGAGGCGGGAGCGGAAGGGCCTACGAGCAGTACTTC. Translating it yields CASSQQTGGGGSGRAYEQYF.

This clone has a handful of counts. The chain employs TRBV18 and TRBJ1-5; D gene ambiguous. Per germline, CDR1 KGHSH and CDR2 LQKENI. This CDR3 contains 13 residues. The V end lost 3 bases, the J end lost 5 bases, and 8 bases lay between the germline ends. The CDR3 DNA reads TGTGCCAGCTCACCCGAATCGGATCAGCCCCAGCATTTT. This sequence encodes CASSPESDQPQHF.

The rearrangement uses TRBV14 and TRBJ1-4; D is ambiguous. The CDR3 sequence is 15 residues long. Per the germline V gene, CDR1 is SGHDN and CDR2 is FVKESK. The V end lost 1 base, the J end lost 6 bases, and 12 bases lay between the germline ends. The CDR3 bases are TGTGCCAGCAGCCAAGGACTGATAAGAGATGAAAAACTGTTTTTT. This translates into CASSQGLIRDEKLFF.

CDR3 bases: TGTGCCAGCAGTTTATCAGGGGGCCGTGTTGGCTACACCTTC. Its translation is CASSLSGGRVGYTF. V gene TRBV28 combines with J gene TRBJ1-2; 8 bases match TRBD1. The V gene end was trimmed by 1 base and the J gene end by 7 bases; junction bases not matched to a gene: 5. The CDR3 runs 14 residues. Germline assignment: CDR1 MDHEN and CDR2 SYDVKM.

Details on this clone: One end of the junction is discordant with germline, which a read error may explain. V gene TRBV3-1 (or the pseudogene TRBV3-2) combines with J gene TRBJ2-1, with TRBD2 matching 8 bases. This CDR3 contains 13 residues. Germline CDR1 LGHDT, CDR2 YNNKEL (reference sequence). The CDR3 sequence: CASSRTSYDEQFF. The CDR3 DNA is TGTGCCAGCAGTCGGACTAGCTACGATGAGCAGTTCTTC.

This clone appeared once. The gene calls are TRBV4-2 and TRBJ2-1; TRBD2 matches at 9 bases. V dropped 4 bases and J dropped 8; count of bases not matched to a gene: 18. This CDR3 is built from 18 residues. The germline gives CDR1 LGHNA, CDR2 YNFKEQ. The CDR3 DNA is TGTGCCAGCAGCCCATCTTTTTCTAGCGCGGGGGGGGAGGATGAGCAGTTCTTC. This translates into CASSPSFSSAGGEDEQFF.

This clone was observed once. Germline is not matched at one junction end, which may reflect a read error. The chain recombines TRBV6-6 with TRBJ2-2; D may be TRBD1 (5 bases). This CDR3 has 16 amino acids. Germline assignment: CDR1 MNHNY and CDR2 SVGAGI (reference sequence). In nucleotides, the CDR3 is TGTGCCAGCAGACGCGGCCTAGGGGCGAACATCGGGGAGCTGTTTTTT. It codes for CASRRGLGANIGELFF.

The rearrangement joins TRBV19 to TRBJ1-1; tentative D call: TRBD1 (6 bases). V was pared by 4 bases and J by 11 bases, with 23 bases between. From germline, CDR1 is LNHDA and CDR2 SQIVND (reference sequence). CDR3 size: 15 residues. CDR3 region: CASSRLTGHGPSAFF. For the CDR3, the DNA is TGTGCCAGTAGTAGACTTACGGGACATGGGCCCTCTGCTTTCTTT.

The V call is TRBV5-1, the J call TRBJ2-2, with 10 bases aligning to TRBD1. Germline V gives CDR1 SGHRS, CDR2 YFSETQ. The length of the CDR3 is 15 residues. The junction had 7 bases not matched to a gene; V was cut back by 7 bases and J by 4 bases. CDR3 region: CASRQGAPVTGELFF. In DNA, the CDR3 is TGCGCCAGCCGACAGGGGGCGCCGGTCACCGGGGAGCTGTTTTTT.

CDR3 sequence: CASSTLTGGPPYEQYF. The CDR3 DNA follows: TGTGCCAGTAGTACCCTAACCGGGGGGCCACCCTACGAGCAGTACTTC. The J gene is TRBJ2-7, the V gene TRBV19, with a possible D match to TRBD2 (7 bases). This CDR3 is 16 amino acids long. Germline V gene lookup returns CDR1 LNHDA and CDR2 SQIVND (reference sequence). Between the trimmed V and J ends, which lost 4 bases and 2 bases, there was a span of 18 bases. The full variable domain, in which reference TRBV19 and TRBJ2-7 provide the parts outside the CDR3, is DGGITQSPKYLFRKEGQNVTLSCEQNLNHDAMYWYRQDPGQGLRLIYYSQIVNDFQKGDIAEGYSVSREKKESFPLTVTSAQKNPTAFYLCASSTLTGGPPYEQYFGPGTRLTVT.

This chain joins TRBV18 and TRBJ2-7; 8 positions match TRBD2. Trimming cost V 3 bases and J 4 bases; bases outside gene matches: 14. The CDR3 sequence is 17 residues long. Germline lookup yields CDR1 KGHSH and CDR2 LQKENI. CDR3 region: CASSPRWGGRQTYEQYF. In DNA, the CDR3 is TGTGCCAGCTCACCCCGGTGGGGCGGGAGGCAGACTTACGAGCAGTACTTC.